This T cell receptor beta chain was documented in a study of cytotoxic CD8 clonotypes in ibrutinib-treated CLL. The protocol was immunoSEQ multiplex PCR, while the TCRdb copy is restricted to in-frame clones and leaves out a portion. Of 40,000 to 60,000 clones listed, approximately 50% are singletons. Germline V CDR1 and CDR2: SGHAT, FQNNGV. CDR3 length: 17 residues. Trimming took 5 bases from V and 2 from J, leaving 22 bases between them. This sequence originates from a human donor with chronic lymphocytic leukemia. Sequences were derived from PBMCs, sampled after 12 months of ibrutinib treatment. The chain recombines TRBV11-2 with TRBJ2-7; weak D call: TRBD1 (5 bases). CDR3 amino acids: CASSHRQTLERTYEQYF. DNA for the CDR3: TGTGCCAGCAGCCATCGACAGACGCTCGAAAGAACCTACGAGCAGTACTTC.